These 6 T cell receptor beta chains were sequenced from one sample in a study of beta chain features in type 1 diabetes. Broader study findings: All four CD4+ subsets from Type 1 diabetes patients carried moderately but significantly shorter TCRB CDR3s.

No antigen has been identified for these receptors. cDNA synthesis used the whole RNA isolate, giving expressed TCRB sequences. Assay used: immunoSEQ multiplex PCR; TCRdb lists only in-frame clones, some missing. The table lists 330,000 or so clones, around 12% of them singletons. Specimen: naive CD4+ T cells from blood. Receptors originate from a woman younger than 35 with type 1 diabetes.

The chain is built from TRBV7-9 and TRBJ2-1; weak D call: TRBD1 (6 bases). CDR1 SEHNR and CDR2 FQNEAQ come from the germline V gene (reference sequence). The germline V and J ends were trimmed by 8 bases and 0 bases, with 14 bases remaining between them. CDR3 length: 15 amino acids. The CDR3, as DNA: TGTGCCAGCCGACAGGACCCCGACTCCTACAATGAGCAGTTCTTC. As protein: CASRQDPDSYNEQFF.

The J gene is TRBJ2-7, the V gene TRBV9, with 8 bases aligning to TRBD1. The V segment lost 3 bases and the J segment 7 bases; nucleotides outside the gene matches: 0. Germline lookup yields CDR1 SGDLS and CDR2 YYNGEE. The CDR3 sequence is 11 residues long. DNA for the CDR3: TGTGCCAGCAGCGGGACAGGGGAGCAGTACTTC. This sequence encodes CASSGTGEQYF.

This clone was counted between two and nine times. The CDR3 region has the DNA TGCGCCAGCAGCTTGAGCTACAGGGGGACGCAGTATTTT. Translating it yields CASSLSYRGTQYF. V gene TRBV5-1 combines with J gene TRBJ2-3; the match to TRBD1 covers 8 bases. Trimming at V came to 1 base and at J to 9 bases, leaving 4 bases not matched to a gene. This CDR3 spans 13 amino acids. CDR1 SGHRS and CDR2 YFSETQ come from the germline V gene.

This clone has just a few counts. CDR3 sequence reads: CASREAGPEYF. CDR3 DNA sequence: TGTGCCAGCAGAGAGGCGGGCCCGGAGTACTTC. V usage is TRBV7-2 and J usage is TRBJ2-7, with D perhaps TRBD2 (5 bases). There are 11 residues in the CDR3. Germline CDR1 reads SGHTA; CDR2 reads FQGNSA. The germline V and J ends were trimmed by 6 bases and 11 bases, with 14 bases remaining between them.

The rearrangement uses TRBV28 and TRBJ1-1; D gene ambiguous. Trimming left V 5 bases short and J 5 bases short, with 15 bases between. There are 14 residues in the CDR3. Germline V lookup: CDR1 MDHEN, CDR2 SYDVKM. The CDR3 DNA sequence: TGTGCCAGCAGTCGCTCGACATCCCTTACTGAAGCTTTCTTT. Protein: CASSRSTSLTEAFF.

V gene TRBV5-1 combines with J gene TRBJ2-1; no clear D. The germline V gene has CDR1 SGHRS and CDR2 YFSETQ. This CDR3 is 17 amino acids long. Trimming pared 0 bases from V and 3 bases from J, leaving 16 bases between. CDR3 nucleotide sequence: TGCGCCAGCAGCTTGGCATTTCGTGCTAACGACTACAATGAGCAGTTCTTC. Amino acids: CASSLAFRANDYNEQFF.